A selection of T cell receptor beta chains follows, all from one sample in a study of cytomegalovirus exposure and HLA in healthy donors. Assay: immunoSEQ multiplex PCR; the TCRdb copy retains only in-frame clones and omits some. The table lists 150,000 to 250,000 clones, roughly 72% of them singletons, with about 1.9% in the top ten. Source material: PBMCs. Receptors originate from a man aged 25 to 45 in good health and CMV-seronegative. Both conserved end residues are part of each CDR3. Each record gives: D gene, CDR3 length, V gene, J gene, CDR3 protein. A D gene is named only where the DNA matches it firmly.

>TRBD1|12|TRBV7-9|TRBJ2-2
CASKTGTGELFF
>NA|14|TRBV7-9|TRBJ1-4
CASNLRDSNEKLFF
>TRBD2|16|TRBV4-2|TRBJ2-1
CASSPRVTSGIDEQFF
>NA|15|TRBV27|TRBJ2-2
CASSPPWGDTGELFF
>TRBD1|15|TRBV4-2|TRBJ2-7
CASSLGGTGGVEQYF
>TRBD1|17|TRBV2|TRBJ2-5
CASSEGAAGGKGETQYF
>TRBD1|14|TRBV10-1|TRBJ1-6
CASSADRAGSPLHF
>NA|16|TRBV7-2|TRBJ1-6
CASSLVRGSWNSPLHF
>NA|18|TRBV7-8|TRBJ2-1
CASSPGGGTRVTYNEQFF
>TRBD2|14|TRBV2|TRBJ2-7
CASSETSGSNEQYF
>NA|14|TRBV12-5|TRBJ2-3
CASGLRSRGDTQYF
>NA|13|TRBV10-3|TRBJ2-5
CAIGPGAQETQYF
>NA|16|TRBV6-4|TRBJ2-2
CASTTSGGSDTGELFF
>NA|15|TRBV7-7|NA
CASSHNVGLEYEQYF
>TRBD1|16|TRBV15|TRBJ1-5
CATSRGDREVRKPQHF